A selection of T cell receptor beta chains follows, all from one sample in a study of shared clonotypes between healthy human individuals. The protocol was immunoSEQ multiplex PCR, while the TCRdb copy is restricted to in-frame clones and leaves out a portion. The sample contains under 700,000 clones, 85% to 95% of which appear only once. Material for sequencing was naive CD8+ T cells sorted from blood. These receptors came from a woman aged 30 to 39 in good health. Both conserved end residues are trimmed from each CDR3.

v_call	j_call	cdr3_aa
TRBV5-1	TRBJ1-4	ASSLFRTFATNEKLF
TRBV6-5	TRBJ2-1	ASGSGTSGYNEQF
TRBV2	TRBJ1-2	ASSEVGGPGNGYT
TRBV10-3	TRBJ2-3	AISESKATGYSTDTQY
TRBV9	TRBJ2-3	ASGQSVTQY
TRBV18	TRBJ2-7	ASSGGAGEYGYEQY
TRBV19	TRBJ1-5	ASRTGTASNQPQH
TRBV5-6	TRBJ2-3	ASSKGQGIRDTQY
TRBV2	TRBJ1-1	ASREASGRYTEAF
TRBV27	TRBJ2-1	ASSLDRGNEQF
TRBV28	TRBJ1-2	ASSPQGHNYGYT
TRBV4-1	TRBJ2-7	ASSQDPGQGPDEQY
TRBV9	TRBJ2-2	ASSSSGTSGRAPGELF
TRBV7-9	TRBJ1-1	ASRSVNTEAF
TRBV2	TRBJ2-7	ASSEGTYEQY
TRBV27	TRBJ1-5	ASSSSGGQPQH
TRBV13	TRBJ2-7	ASNFGRQGGEQY
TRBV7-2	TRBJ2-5	ASSLALAGRRGTQY
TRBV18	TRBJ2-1	ASSGDSNNEQF
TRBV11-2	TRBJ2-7	ASSFGGTYEQY
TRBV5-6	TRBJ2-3	ASSSPPGLASTDTQY
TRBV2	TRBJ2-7	ASSEVGSTYEQY
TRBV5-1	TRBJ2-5	ASSQLAGIQETQY
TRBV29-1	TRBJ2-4	SVEDLGGRTQY
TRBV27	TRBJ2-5	ASSWGTGRRETQY
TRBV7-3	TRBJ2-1	ASSPRDREHNEQF
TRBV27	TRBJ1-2	ASSSDSERGYT
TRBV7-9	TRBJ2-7	ASSLVARGYLEQY
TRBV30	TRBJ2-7	AWSVHRYDEQY
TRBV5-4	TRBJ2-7	ASSMETSGNEQY
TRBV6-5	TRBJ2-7	ASSYTAASSYEQY
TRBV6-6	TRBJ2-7	ASSYGTSGIDEQY
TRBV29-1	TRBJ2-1	SVEGAGNNEQF
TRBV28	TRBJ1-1	ASSRAGEDTEAF
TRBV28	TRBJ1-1	ASSFAGNTEAF
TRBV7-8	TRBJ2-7	ASSLATGTYEQY
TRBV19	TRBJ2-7	ASSPLAGGSYEQY
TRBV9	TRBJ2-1	ASSVGSGVSDYNEQF
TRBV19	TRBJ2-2	ASSINALFDTTANTGELF
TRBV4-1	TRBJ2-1	ASSQESNPTGTRGNEQF
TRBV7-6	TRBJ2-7	ASSLGGTSGSSYEQY
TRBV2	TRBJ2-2	ASLGAGELF
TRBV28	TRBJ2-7	ASSLTLIQNEQY
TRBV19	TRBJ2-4	ASTVGQGGGNIQY
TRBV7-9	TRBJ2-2	ASPKLSGTGELF
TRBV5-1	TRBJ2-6	ASSLLETGGRSGANVLT
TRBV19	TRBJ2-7	ASSPGLAGEDEQY